This T cell receptor beta chain originates from a study of OX40 agonist ivuxolimab in advanced cancers. A note on the overall study: Ivuxolimab was an agonistic, fully human IgG2 monoclonal antibody directed against OX40 (CD134), a costimulatory receptor. Intravenous ivuxolimab was administered to patients every 2 weeks at six dose levels: 0.01, 0.1, 0.3, 1.5, 3 and 10 mg/kg. Among the 50 to 55 dose-escalation patients, around 19 had hepatocellular carcinoma, roughly 15 melanoma, 9 renal cell carcinoma and 9 head and neck cancer. A male proportion of around 81% and a mean age of 60 years, ranging from roughly 23 to 90, were recorded for the dose-escalation cohort. Patients were allowed to have had prior anti-PD-1, anti-PD-L1 or anti-CTLA-4 therapy, and 40% of the dose-escalation patients had previously received checkpoint inhibitors. Three dose-escalation patients achieved partial responses, one with hepatocellular carcinoma and two with cutaneous melanoma. The point of sequencing TCRbeta in the periphery was to test whether ivuxolimab changed TCR sequence diversity and drove clonal T-cell expansion. The paper covers the monotherapy dose-escalation part of the phase I ivuxolimab trial, which included N = 52 patients.

V is trimmed back by 5 bases and J by 7 bases, and the junction contains 6 bases that no gene match accounts for. The CDR3 holds 15 amino acids from the cysteine to the phenylalanine. The sequence is cut down to CDR3 DNA, 45 bases in frame from base 1. CDR1 and CDR2, looked up from the germline V gene (reference sequence), are MNHEY and SMNVEV. The trial excluded patients who had a history of autoimmune disease or were on systemic immunosuppression. Peripheral blood for TCR sequencing was collected from all dose cohorts at baseline, on cycle 4 day 1, and on cycle 7 day 1. The samples were taken from a phase I, first-in-human, multicenter, open-label dose-escalation trial of ivuxolimab. Adults with locally advanced or metastatic melanoma, renal cell carcinoma, hepatocellular carcinoma or head and neck squamous cell carcinoma were enrolled in the trial. CD4+ and CD8+ T cells were sorted separately from peripheral blood before TCR sequencing.

Regarding this clone: The specificity of this receptor is unknown. Qualities for individual bases were not recorded, and no much larger clone is one base off.

The paper as a whole reports these results and caveats: In the 0.1-3.0 mg/kg groups, partial responders had among the lowest normalized peripheral clonal expansion, particularly in CD8+ T cells. At doses of 0.1 to 3.0 mg/kg, clonal expansion of both CD4+ and CD8+ T cells in blood was seen between baseline and week 6. After ivuxolimab, CD8+ T cells had more expanded clones than CD4+ T cells on average. Which antigens the clonally expanded peripheral T cells were specific for was not determined. Low levels of normalized T-cell clonal expansion were also seen in some patients who did not respond.

Genomic DNA was isolated from the sorted cells so that the TCRbeta CDR3 region could be sequenced. The immunoSEQ Assay was used to sequence the TCRbeta CDR3 regions. Not all clones reach the TCRdb copy of this immuneACCESS table, which keeps in-frame sequences only. Checked studies attribute under half of the gap to unresolved V genes and leave the rest unexplained. The sample table holds some 9,800 clones, of which 70% were seen once. The ten largest clones capture about a quarter of the sample. The chain couples TRBV27 to TRBJ2-2; 11 central nucleotides agree with TRBD2. The receptor was isolated from an adult with an advanced solid tumor such as melanoma, head and neck, liver or kidney cancer. Material: CD4+ or CD8+ T cells sorted from blood, obtained in a trial of the OX40 agonist ivuxolimab. The CDR3 in this case is CASSPIAGGGGELFF. The DNA sequence follows: TGTGCCAGCAGTCCTATAGCGGGAGGGGGCGGGGAGCTGTTTTTT.